This is a list of T cell receptor beta chains from one sample in a study of cytomegalovirus exposure and HLA in healthy donors. The repertoire was sequenced with immunoSEQ multiplex PCR; TCRdb's copy has only in-frame clones and lacks some. The sample holds roughly 110,000 clones, 82% seen once. The sample was PBMCs. The source of these receptors is a man younger than 40 in good health and CMV-seropositive. Both conserved end residues are part of each CDR3. D genes are given only for firm matches. Not all rows give a size; the values are once, few, many and, for expanded clones, a class.

V: TRBV4-1; D: NA; J: TRBJ2-3; size: NA; DNA: TGCGCCAGCAGCCAGCCTCCGTCAGGGAGGTGGAACCAGTATTTT; CDR3: CASSQPPSGRWNQYF
V: TRBV19; D: NA; J: TRBJ2-1; size: few; DNA: TGTGCCAGTAGTTCCCACGTGGCGGGGCCGTCCTACAATGAGCAGTTCTTC; CDR3: CASSSHVAGPSYNEQFF
V: TRBV10-3; D: TRBD1; J: TRBJ1-1; size: NA; DNA: TGTGCCATCAGTGGGACAGGGAGGATTCGAGACACTGAAGCTTTCTTT; CDR3: CAISGTGRIRDTEAFF
V: TRBV2; D: TRBD1; J: TRBJ2-3; size: NA; DNA: TGTGCCATCAGGCGGGGACAGGACACAGATACGCAGTATTTT; CDR3: CAIRRGQDTDTQYF
V: TRBV30; D: NA; J: TRBJ1-2; size: NA; DNA: TGTGCCTGGAGCCTGGGGCATGGCTACACCTTC; CDR3: CAWSLGHGYTF
V: TRBV9; D: NA; J: TRBJ2-1; size: few; DNA: TGTGCCAGCAGCGCGAGCTCCTACAATGAGCAGTTCTTC; CDR3: CASSASSYNEQFF
V: TRBV4-2; D: NA; J: TRBJ2-7; size: NA; DNA: TGTGCCAGCAGCCACGACGGGGTCGGGGACACCTACGAGCAGTACTTC; CDR3: CASSHDGVGDTYEQYF
V: TRBV7-5; D: NA; J: TRBJ1-5; size: few; DNA: TGTGCCAGAAACATAGGGACAGGGGATCAGCCCCAGCATTTT; CDR3: CARNIGTGDQPQHF
V: TRBV7-7; D: TRBD1; J: TRBJ1-3; size: NA; DNA: TGTGCCAGCAGCCCTCTACAGGGGTATCCTGGAAACACCATATATTTT; CDR3: CASSPLQGYPGNTIYF
V: TRBV6-1; D: NA; J: TRBJ2-7; size: NA; DNA: TGTGCCAGCAGTCTCTCTACGCGGGGCGTGTACGAGCAGTACTTC; CDR3: CASSLSTRGVYEQYF
V: TRBV19; D: TRBD2; J: TRBJ2-3; size: NA; DNA: TGTGCCAGTAGCGCACTAGCGGGGGGGCTCACAGATACGCAGTATTTT; CDR3: CASSALAGGLTDTQYF
V: TRBV19; D: NA; J: TRBJ2-7; size: NA; DNA: TGTGCCAGTAGTATAGAGGAGGGAAGCTCCTACGAGCAGTACTTC; CDR3: CASSIEEGSSYEQYF
V: TRBV6-5; D: NA; J: TRBJ1-4; size: NA; DNA: TGTGCCAGCAGTTACTCGTCGGTCGGTAATGAAAAACTGTTTTTT; CDR3: CASSYSSVGNEKLFF
V: TRBV7-9; D: NA; J: TRBJ2-5; size: NA; DNA: TGTGCCAGCAGCCGTGCAGTCGGAGCACAAGAGACCCAGTACTTC; CDR3: CASSRAVGAQETQYF
V: TRBV7-8; D: TRBD2; J: TRBJ2-7; size: NA; DNA: TGTGCCAGCAGCTCTACTAGCGGGGGCTACGAGCAGTACTTC; CDR3: CASSSTSGGYEQYF
V: TRBV18; D: NA; J: TRBJ2-6; size: NA; DNA: TGTGCCAGCTCTCAATCCCAGGCGGCTGGGGCCAACGGCCTGACTTTC; CDR3: CASSQSQAAGANGLTF
V: TRBV7-9; D: NA; J: TRBJ1-3; size: NA; DNA: TGTGCCACTTCAGGGGACTCTGGAAACACCATATATTTT; CDR3: CATSGDSGNTIYF
V: TRBV7-2; D: TRBD2; J: TRBJ2-7; size: NA; DNA: TGTGCCAGCAGCTTAGAGATTAGCGGGGCCTCCTACGAGCAGTACTTC; CDR3: CASSLEISGASYEQYF
V: TRBV7-9; D: TRBD1; J: TRBJ2-7; size: NA; DNA: TGTGCCAGCAGCTTAACAGGGGTTCTCGACGAGCAGTACTTC; CDR3: CASSLTGVLDEQYF
V: TRBV11-1; D: NA; J: TRBJ2-7; size: NA; DNA: TGTGCCAGCAGCTTAGCGGGGGTCGGCAGGGGATTGCCCTACGAGCAGTACTTC; CDR3: CASSLAGVGRGLPYEQYF
V: TRBV12-5; D: NA; J: TRBJ2-3; size: once; DNA: TGTGCTAGTGGTTTCAACACCAGGGATCTCTTCTCAGATACGCAGTATTTT; CDR3: CASGFNTRDLFSDTQYF
V: TRBV18; D: TRBD1; J: TRBJ1-2; size: NA; DNA: TGTGCCAGCTCACCTGGACAGGCTAACTATGGCTACACCTTC; CDR3: CASSPGQANYGYTF
V: TRBV5-1; D: NA; J: TRBJ2-5; size: NA; DNA: TGCGCCAGCAGCCAGGGGAGGGGACAAGAGACCCAGTACTTC; CDR3: CASSQGRGQETQYF
V: TRBV30; D: TRBD1; J: TRBJ1-1; size: NA; DNA: TGTGCCTGGGATCTCGGGACAGGGGGTCTGACTTTCTTT; CDR3: CAWDLGTGGLTFF
V: TRBV11-1; D: NA; J: TRBJ2-5; size: NA; DNA: TGTGCCAGCACCCGAACAGTTCAAGAGACCCAGTACTTC; CDR3: CASTRTVQETQYF
V: TRBV7-9; D: NA; J: TRBJ1-1; size: NA; DNA: TGTTCCAGCAGCTTATTTCGGGTATCTGAAGCTTTCTTT; CDR3: CSSSLFRVSEAFF